The present entry profiles one TCR beta chain with its context. The target of this receptor is not known. There are no base qualities to consult, and no much larger clone falls within one base. The method behind the library was multiplex PCR. Sequenced on an Illumina HiSeq 4000. iRepertoire HTBI primers and Arm-PCR amplification of CDR3 regions were used to construct TCR beta libraries. Before sequencing, the PCR products underwent gel purification. From the authors' description of their analysis: Across samples, around 58 TRBV and 14 TRBJ segments were identified and used for gene usage analysis of CDR3 amino acid clonotypes. COPE and FqMerger were used to merge filtered high-quality paired reads into contigs. BLAST was used to align contigs to IMGT TRBV, TRBD and TRBJ reference genes, with CDR3 defined following IMGT. Any clonotype with a frequency above 0.1% was counted as a highly expanded clone. Shannon entropy was used to measure repertoire diversity, and the Gini coefficient was used to measure V-J evenness. A clonotype was considered public if more than one individual shared it. TCRdb itself trimmed the public reads at Q25 with fastp, ran MiXCR and retained productive beta chains. CDR3 protein sequences are deduplicated, and each keeps its most common genes and DNA. TCRdb's processing, not the authors', yielded these V and J calls. This sample has under 450,000 distinct CDR3 sequences in its table, and around 20% of those were observed once. Approximately 28% of the sample is in the top ten clones.

This sample's time point label indicates: persistent/refractory GD, antithyroid drugs over 5 years with positive TRAb. RNA was extracted from PBMCs in TRIzol for both TCR sequencing and RNA sequencing. The diagnosis of Graves' disease followed American Thyroid Association guidelines. The patients came from an endocrinology department in Xi'an, China. From each patient, approximately 10 milliliters of peripheral blood was collected into an EDTA anticoagulant tube. PBMCs were isolated by Ficoll Paque Plus density gradient separation without further T cell sorting. An Agilent 2100 Bioanalyzer and agarose gel were used to check RNA quality, and a NanoDrop 2000 was used to measure RNA concentration. These data belong to a study of regulatory T cells in long-lasting Graves disease (dated by TCRdb to 2020 to 2022). About the investigation overall: To count as having persistent Graves' disease, a patient had to have received antithyroid drug treatment for over 5 years with TSH receptor autoantibodies remaining persistently positive. Persistent Graves' disease patients were compared with newly diagnosed Graves' disease patients by peripheral blood TCR sequencing and RNA sequencing. The study took place in China and was registered as a clinical trial. A total of some 35 samples underwent TCR sequencing: around 13 from persistent and about 20 from newly diagnosed Graves' disease patients. In the clinical cohort, patients with persistent Graves' disease had used antithyroid drugs for an average of roughly ten years.

Study-wide findings and limitations: Compared with newly diagnosed patients, persistent Graves' disease patients had lower TCR Shannon entropy and fewer highly expanded clones, which suggests clonal expansion. Sequencing and analysis were limited to the TCR beta chain. Only peripheral blood was studied, because thyroid tissue, the primary lesion, was inaccessible. Persistent patients shared more public clonotypes among themselves (around 2,800) than newly diagnosed patients did (more than 850). The authors noted that the small sample size was a limitation that may lower accuracy.

Sample: peripheral blood mononuclear cells (PBMCs), taken when the disease was refractory, from a patient treated with antithyroid drugs. This sequence was found in a female donor with Graves disease.

The DNA sequence reads TGTGCCAGCAGTGAAGCCAGGGGAAATTCACCCCTCCACTTT. Its amino acids are CASSEARGNSPLHF. The V and J genes are TRBV2 and TRBJ1-6; matching of 6 bases hints at TRBD1 as the D gene. The CDR3 covers 14 residues, taking in both the cysteine and the phenylalanine. The DNA shown is the 42-base CDR3, in frame from base 1. Deletion took 0 bases off V and 7 bases off J, with a span of 7 bases between the germline ends. Reading the germline V gene gives CDR1 SNHLY and CDR2 FYNNEI.